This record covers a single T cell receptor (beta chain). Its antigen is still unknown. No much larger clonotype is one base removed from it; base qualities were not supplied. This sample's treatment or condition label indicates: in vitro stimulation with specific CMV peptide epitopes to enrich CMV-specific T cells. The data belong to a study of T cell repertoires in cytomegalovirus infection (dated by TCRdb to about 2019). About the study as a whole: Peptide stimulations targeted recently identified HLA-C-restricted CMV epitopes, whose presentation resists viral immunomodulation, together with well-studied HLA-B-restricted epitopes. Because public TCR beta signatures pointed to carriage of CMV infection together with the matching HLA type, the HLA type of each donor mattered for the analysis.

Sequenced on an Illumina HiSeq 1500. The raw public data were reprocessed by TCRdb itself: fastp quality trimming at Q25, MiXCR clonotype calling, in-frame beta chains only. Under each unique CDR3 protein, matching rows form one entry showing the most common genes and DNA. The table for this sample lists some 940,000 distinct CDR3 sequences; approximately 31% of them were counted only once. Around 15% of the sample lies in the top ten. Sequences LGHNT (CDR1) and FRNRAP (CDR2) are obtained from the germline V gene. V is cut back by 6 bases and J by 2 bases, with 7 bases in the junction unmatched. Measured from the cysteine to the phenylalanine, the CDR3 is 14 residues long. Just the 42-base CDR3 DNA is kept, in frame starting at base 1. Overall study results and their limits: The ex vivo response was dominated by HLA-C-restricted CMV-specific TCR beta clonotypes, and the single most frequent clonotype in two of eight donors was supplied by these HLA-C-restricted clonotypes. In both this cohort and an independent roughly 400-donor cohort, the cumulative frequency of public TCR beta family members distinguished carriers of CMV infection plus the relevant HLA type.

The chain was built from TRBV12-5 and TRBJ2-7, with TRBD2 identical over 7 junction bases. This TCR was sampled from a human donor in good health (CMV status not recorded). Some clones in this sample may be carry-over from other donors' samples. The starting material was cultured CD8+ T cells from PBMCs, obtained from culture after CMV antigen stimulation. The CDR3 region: CASGLGGTPYEQYF. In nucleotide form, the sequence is TGTGCTAGTGGACTCGGGGGGACTCCCTACGAGCAGTACTTC.